The present TCR beta chain was sequenced within a study of T cell responses to AZD1222 COVID-19 vaccine. Findings of the study overall: With dominance at 160-218 and 743-854, vaccine-associated CD4 TCRs spanned spike.

For this clone: Its specificity is not known.

The assay was immunoSEQ multiplex PCR, and TCRdb's table has in-frame clones only and misses some. The sample has about 190,000 clones; around 94% are singletons. The CDR3 spans 12 residues. V was clipped by 6 bases and J by 8 bases, with 13 bases between them. Germline V gene lookup returns CDR1 SGHTA and CDR2 FQGTGA. The chain recombines TRBV7-3 with TRBJ1-1, with D unclear. Sequenced material: peripheral blood, taken on day 0 of AZD1222 vaccination. The clonotype was recovered from an adult in good health. CDR3 amino acids: CASRFATSEAFF. Here the CDR3 DNA reads TGTGCCAGCAGGTTTGCCACTTCCGAAGCTTTCTTT.